A single sample gave rise to the 10 T cell receptor beta chains below, sequenced in a study of cytomegalovirus exposure and HLA in healthy donors. With 60 Vbeta and 13 Jbeta primers, the PCR was carried out. Profiled with immunoSEQ multiplex PCR; TCRdb holds only in-frame clones, not every one. The profile shows 55,000 to 85,000 clones, about 84% of them singletons. Sequenced: PBMCs. Receptors were obtained from a man younger than 35 in good health and CMV-seropositive.

CDR3 coding DNA: TGTGCCAGCAGACAGGGATTCTCTGGAAACACCATATATTTT. This gives the protein CASRQGFSGNTIYF. The V call is TRBV2, the J call TRBJ1-3, with D possibly matching TRBD1 (6 bases). The CDR3 is 14 amino acids. V lost 6 bases and J lost 0, with 9 bases in between. Per the germline V gene, CDR1 is SNHLY and CDR2 is FYNNEI.

This chain links TRBV19 with TRBJ1-5, with no clear D. The CDR3 contains 15 residues. Trimming took off 6 bases at V and 0 bases at J, with 12 bases between the two ends. Germline V gives CDR1 LNHDA, CDR2 SQIVND (reference sequence). CDR3 region: CASSRTEISNQPQHF. The CDR3 DNA follows: TGTGCCAGTAGCCGAACGGAGATTAGCAATCAGCCCCAGCATTTT.

Concerning this clone: One junction end disagrees with the germline gene, perhaps due to a read error. The chain carries TRBV9 and TRBJ2-7; 8 bases fit TRBD2. The germline gives CDR1 SGDLS, CDR2 YYNGEE. The CDR3 runs to 15 residues. The CDR3 here is CASSVELADSYEQYF. DNA of the CDR3: TGTGCTAGCAGCGTAGAACTAGCGGACTCCTACGAGCAGTACTTC.

The chain has TRBV6-5 and TRBJ1-1, with a weak D call TRBD1 (5 bases). V lost 11 bases to trimming and J lost 4 bases, with 14 bases between them. The germline V gene has CDR1 MNHEY and CDR2 SVGAGI. The CDR3 runs 12 residues. The DNA for the CDR3 is TGTGCCGCTAGGGGCTGGGGCACTGAAGCTTTCTTT. Amino acids: CAARGWGTEAFF.

J is TRBJ1-2 and V is TRBV6-5, with 7 bases matching TRBD1. Germline V lookup: CDR1 MNHEY, CDR2 SVGAGI. V lost 4 bases and J lost 0; bases outside the gene matches: 8. The CDR3 has 16 residues. CDR3 region: CASSSPVGTANYGYTF. The CDR3 DNA sequence: TGTGCCAGCAGTTCCCCCGTGGGGACAGCTAACTATGGCTACACCTTC.

In this sample, this clone turned up a few times. V usage is TRBV7-6 and J usage is TRBJ2-3; D unresolved. The germline gives CDR1 SGHVS, CDR2 FNYEAQ. V shed 4 bases and J shed 2 bases, with 13 bases lying between them. This CDR3 is 15 amino acids long. The CDR3 bases are TGTGCCAGCAGCTCAACTACCCTAATCACAGATACGCAGTATTTT. It is translated as CASSSTTLITDTQYF. The complete variable domain, with remaining parts taken from reference TRBV7-6 and TRBJ2-3, reads GAGVSQSPRYKVTKRGQDVALRCDPISGHVSLYWYRQALGQGPEFLTYFNYEAQQDKSGLPNDRFSAERPEGSISTLTIQRTEQRDSAMYRCASSSTTLITDTQYFGPGTRLTVL.

The chain uses TRBV7-9 and TRBJ2-2; D possibly corresponds to TRBD1 (6 bases). Germline V gene lookup returns CDR1 SEHNR and CDR2 FQNEAQ (reference sequence). The CDR3 length is 16 residues. The germline V and J ends were trimmed by 1 base and 7 bases, with 16 bases remaining between them. The DNA for the CDR3 is TGTGCCAGCAGCTTAGTTGGGACACCCAGGGACGGGGAGCTGTTTTTT. The encoded protein is CASSLVGTPRDGELFF.

This clone has just one count. The chain recombines TRBV4-1 with TRBJ2-7, with 8 bases that match TRBD1. The V segment lost 3 bases and the J segment 3 bases; nucleotides outside the gene matches: 7. Germline V CDR1 and CDR2: MGHRA, YSYEKL. This CDR3 has 15 amino acids. The CDR3, as DNA: TGCGCCAGCAGCCAGGCTCCTGGACAGGGCTACGAGCAGTACTTC. It codes for CASSQAPGQGYEQYF.

The chain recombines TRBV6-5 with TRBJ2-7; weak D call: TRBD1 (5 bases). CDR3 length: 15 amino acids. Germline V gene data show CDR1 as MNHEY and CDR2 as SVGAGI. V lost 0 bases, J lost 1 base, and 10 bases lay in between. This chain's CDR3 is CASSYSDDRSYEQYF. The CDR3 DNA follows: TGTGCCAGCAGTTACTCGGACGACAGATCCTACGAGCAGTACTTC.

This rearrangement joins TRBV6-5 to TRBJ2-4; D unclear. The germline CDR1 and CDR2 sequences are MNHEY and SVGAGI. Trimming cost V 6 bases and J 1 base, with 10 bases left between them. The CDR3 is 14 amino acids. The DNA of the CDR3 is TGTGCCAGCAGCCGTCTACCGGCCAAAAACATTCAGTACTTC. Residues: CASSRLPAKNIQYF.